This T cell receptor beta chain appears in the sequencing data of a study of blood T cell repertoires in COVID-19. As for the study in general: For recovered donors of Cohort 3, there were two negative PCRs, clearance, or symptom resolution.

TCRdb's copy holds only in-frame clones and misses some; the assay was immunoSEQ multiplex PCR. The sample has more than 200,000 clones; roughly 87% are singletons. Self-reported history from a screening survey and questionnaire set each donor's cohort. This CDR3 is 14 amino acids long. The V segment lost 4 bases and the J segment 6 bases; nucleotides outside the gene matches: 7. Germline lookup yields CDR1 SGDLS and CDR2 YYNGEE. The sequencing sample was made of PBMCs or T cells enriched from blood (not recorded which). V is TRBV9 and J is TRBJ2-7; 10 bases align to TRBD1. The receptor was isolated from a man aged 25-40 years in a cohort exposed to, infected with or recovered from COVID-19 (not recorded which). The CDR3 is CASSPDRGLSEQYF. The CDR3 DNA is TGTGCCAGCAGCCCTGACAGGGGGCTCTCCGAGCAGTACTTC.